The 19 T cell receptor beta chains below all came from one sample that was sequenced in a study of T cell responses to AZD1222 COVID-19 vaccine. The method was immunoSEQ multiplex PCR; TCRdb's version includes in-frame clones alone and lacks a portion of them. The sample lists about 180,000 clones; about 89% were seen once. The sample was peripheral blood, taken on day 0 of AZD1222 vaccination. The receptors derive from an adult in good health.

The chain recombines TRBV7-2 with TRBJ2-1, with 9 bases that match TRBD2. With V trimmed by 4 bases and J by 1 base, 8 bases remained unmatched. The CDR3 is made up of 17 amino acids. Germline V gene sequence: CDR1 SGHTA, CDR2 FQGNSA. The DNA of the CDR3 is TGTGCCAGCAGCTCCTCGGCTAGCGGGATTTCCTACAATGAGCAGTTCTTC. Protein: CASSSSASGISYNEQFF. Complete variable domain (other parts from reference TRBV7-2 and TRBJ2-1): GAGVSQSPSNKVTEKGKDVELRCDPISGHTALYWYRQSLGQGLEFLIYFQGNSAPDKSGLPSDRFSAERTGGSVSTLTIQRTQQEDSAVYLCASSSSASGISYNEQFFGPGTRLTVL.

This sequence joins TRBV5-4 and TRBJ1-2; D remains unclear. V lost 4 bases to trimming and J lost 6 bases, with 16 bases between them. The germline gives CDR1 SGHNT, CDR2 YYREEE (reference sequence). The CDR3 has 14 amino acids. The CDR3 DNA reads TGTGCCAGCAGCCCCGCCCGACAAATGGATGGCTACACCTTC. Protein product: CASSPARQMDGYTF. The variable domain in full, with the rest retrieved from reference TRBV5-4 and TRBJ1-2, is ETGVTQSPTHLIKTRGQQVTLRCSSQSGHNTVSWYQQALGQGPQFIFQYYREEENGRGNFPPRFSGLQFPNYSSELNVNALELDDSALYLCASSPARQMDGYTFGSGTRLTVV.

The chain couples TRBV7-3 to TRBJ1-2; 8 bases are shared with TRBD1. The CDR3 loop spans 14 amino acids. The germline gives CDR1 SGHTA, CDR2 FQGTGA. V shed 5 bases and J 8 bases; nucleotides not matched to a gene: 10. The CDR3 DNA reads TGTGCCAGCAGCATAGGACAGGGCCGAGAAGGCTACACCTTC. Translated, it gives CASSIGQGREGYTF.

The chain recombines TRBV27 with TRBJ2-1; TRBD2 aligns across 7 bases. CDR1 and CDR2 from the germline V gene are MNHEY and SMNVEV (reference sequence). The junction had 12 bases not matched to a gene; V was cut back by 6 bases and J by 7 bases. The CDR3 sequence is 15 residues long. The CDR3 DNA follows: TGTGCCAGCAGACGACGGCTAGCGGAGGTTAATGAGCAGTTCTTC. Amino acid sequence: CASRRRLAEVNEQFF.

The V call is TRBV28, the J call TRBJ2-1, with TRBD2 matching over 12 bases. J gave up 5 bases and V 4 bases, and 9 bases lay outside the gene matches. CDR3 size: 17 residues. Germline V gives CDR1 MDHEN, CDR2 SYDVKM. The CDR3 loop reads CASSSPGLAGSHNEQFF. The CDR3 bases are TGTGCCAGCAGTTCACCAGGACTAGCGGGATCCCACAATGAGCAGTTCTTC. Drawing the rest from reference TRBV28 and TRBJ2-1, the complete variable domain is DVKVTQSSRYLVKRTGEKVFLECVQDMDHENMFWYRQDPGLGLRLIYFSYDVKMKEKGDIPEGYSVSREKKERFSLILESASTNQTSMYLCASSSPGLAGSHNEQFFGPGTRLTVL.

The chain links TRBV28 to TRBJ1-5; a possible D gene is TRBD1 (5 bases). V was pared by 7 bases and J by 2 bases, with 12 bases between. The V gene's germline CDR1 is MDHEN and CDR2 SYDVKM. The CDR3 extends over 14 amino acids. The CDR3 loop is CASMGGDGNQPQHF. The CDR3 region has the DNA TGTGCCAGCATGGGGGGGGATGGCAATCAGCCCCAGCATTTT.

V is TRBV10-2 and J is TRBJ1-4; 10 nucleotides line up with TRBD1. This CDR3 region has 15 residues. In germline, CDR1 is WSHSY, CDR2 SAAADI. V lost 6 bases to trimming and J lost 6 bases; unmatched junction nucleotides: 7. The CDR3 protein is CASRRWDRGDEKLFF. The CDR3 DNA follows: TGCGCCAGCAGAAGGTGGGACAGGGGAGATGAAAAACTGTTTTTT.

This chain joins TRBV18 and TRBJ2-2; 7 nucleotides match TRBD1. V lost 3 bases and J lost 5; bases outside the gene matches: 6. CDR3 length: 15 amino acids. Looked up from germline, CDR1 is KGHSH and CDR2 is LQKENI. CDR3 sequence reads: CASSPGQVGTGELFF. For the CDR3, the DNA is TGTGCCAGCTCACCCGGACAGGTCGGGACCGGGGAGCTGTTTTTT.

The rearrangement joins TRBV10-2 to TRBJ2-3, with D maybe TRBD1 (5 bases). The germline V gene encodes CDR1 WSHSY and CDR2 SAAADI. V was clipped by 2 bases and J by 4 bases, with 10 bases between them. There are 14 residues in the CDR3. CDR3 residues: CASSEDRSADTQYF. CDR3 DNA sequence: TGCGCCAGCAGTGAGGACAGATCAGCAGATACGCAGTATTTT.

The sample holds one count of this clone. The rearrangement joins TRBV28 to TRBJ2-1, with D maybe TRBD2 (6 bases). This CDR3 is built from 14 residues. The V gene lost 2 bases and the J gene lost 7 bases, with 12 bases spanning the gap. CDR1 is MDHEN, CDR2 SYDVKM, per germline. The CDR3 DNA sequence: TGTGCCAGCAGTTTAGGAGGGCCTCTGAATGAGCAGTTCTTC. Its translation: CASSLGGPLNEQFF.

The rearrangement joins TRBV6-1 to TRBJ2-3, with a tentative D call TRBD1 (5 bases). The CDR3 has 15 amino acids. Deletions cut 3 bases from V and 4 bases from J, with 14 bases between. Germline loops: CDR1 MNHNS, CDR2 SASEGT. CDR3 in amino acids: CASSEGKGYADTQYF. The CDR3 DNA follows: TGTGCCAGCAGTGAGGGCAAGGGGTATGCAGATACGCAGTATTTT.

This sequence joins TRBV15 and TRBJ1-3; D is unresolved. The CDR3 is 12 residues long. CDR1 is LNHNV, CDR2 YYDKDF, per germline (reference sequence). The ends were cut back, 5 bases at V and 9 bases at J, with 11 bases in the middle. The CDR3 nucleotides read TGTGCCACCAGCCATCTGTCGAGCACCATATATTTT. Its translation is CATSHLSSTIYF.

This sequence joins TRBV7-6 and TRBJ1-1; D not certain. The germline gives CDR1 SGHVS, CDR2 FNYEAQ. Deletions cut 4 bases from V and 6 bases from J, with 15 bases between. This CDR3 has 14 residues. CDR3 region: CASSSSPGGAEAFF. In DNA form, the CDR3 reads TGTGCCAGCAGCTCCTCGCCCGGTGGTGCTGAAGCTTTCTTT.

This clone was picked up one time. The chain joins TRBV28 to TRBJ1-5; D remains unclear. The CDR3 is 12 amino acids. The ends were cut back, 8 bases at V and 9 bases at J, with 14 bases in the middle. Germline V CDR1 and CDR2: MDHEN, SYDVKM. The CDR3 spells CASDTELRPQHF. The CDR3 region has the DNA TGTGCCAGCGATACGGAGTTGCGGCCCCAGCATTTT.

The CDR3 region is CASSPARANEQFF. CDR3 in DNA: TGTGCCAGCAGTCCCGCCAGGGCTAATGAGCAGTTCTTC. The chain links TRBV6-5 to TRBJ2-1, with a weak D call TRBD1 (5 bases). V was shortened by 5 bases and J by 7 bases, with 12 bases between the two germline ends. CDR3 length: 13 residues. Germline CDR1 reads MNHEY; CDR2 reads SVGAGI.

The chain uses TRBV28 and TRBJ2-1, with TRBD2 identical over 11 bases. The J segment lost 5 bases and the V segment lost 7 bases, leaving 13 bases of the junction unmatched. The CDR3 totals 17 residues. In germline, CDR1 is MDHEN, CDR2 SYDVKM. CDR3 DNA sequence: TGTGCCAGCAATCTTGGCTTCGGACTAGCGGGTCACAATGAGCAGTTCTTC. It yields the protein CASNLGFGLAGHNEQFF.

In its sample, this clone was seen a few times. This rearrangement joins TRBV11-2 to TRBJ2-2; 7 bases agree with TRBD2. J gave up 5 bases and V 7 bases, and 13 bases lay outside the gene matches. CDR3 length equals 16 residues. Germline values: CDR1 SGHAT, CDR2 FQNNGV. In nucleotides, the CDR3 is TGTGCCAGCAACCCGAGCATGGGCGGGAGTACCGGGGAGCTGTTTTTT. This codes for CASNPSMGGSTGELFF.

The chain is built from TRBV28 and TRBJ1-2; D may be TRBD1 (5 bases). The CDR3 consists of 13 residues. The germline V gene encodes CDR1 MDHEN and CDR2 SYDVKM. V lost 3 bases and J lost 4, with 9 bases in between. The CDR3 sequence is CASSFAGTYGYTF. DNA for the CDR3: TGTGCCAGCAGTTTCGCAGGGACCTATGGCTACACCTTC.

The chain joins TRBV15 to TRBJ2-1; 7 nucleotides align to TRBD2. Germline V gene sequence: CDR1 LNHNV, CDR2 YYDKDF (reference sequence). V lost 2 bases, J lost 5 bases, and 12 bases stayed unmatched. CDR3 length: 17 amino acids. The CDR3 loop reads CATSRSRASGRNNEQFF. The CDR3 DNA reads TGTGCCACCAGCAGATCCAGGGCTAGCGGAAGAAACAATGAGCAGTTCTTC.